One and the same sample provided the 25 T cell receptor beta chains below, sequenced in a study of control samples from healthy donors and cancer patients. Clones were sequenced by immunoSEQ multiplex PCR, and TCRdb holds only the in-frame ones, with some missing. The sample includes around 100,000 clones, around 90% of them seen just once. Sample: blood. These receptors came from a man aged 25 to 40 in good health.

This clone was counted a single time. The chain has TRBV6-5 and TRBJ2-5; D is uncertain. Germline lookup yields CDR1 MNHEY and CDR2 SVGAGI. The V gene lost 5 bases and the J gene lost 7 bases, with 17 bases spanning the gap. The CDR3 spans 14 residues. Here the CDR3 DNA reads TGTGCCAGCAGTCCTAGGGCTGAGTCGGGGACCCAGTACTTC. Its translation is CASSPRAESGTQYF.

J is TRBJ2-1 and V is TRBV5-1; 14 nucleotides match TRBD2. After removal of 2 bases from V and 2 bases from J, the junction contained 6 bases not matched to a gene. CDR1 and CDR2 from the germline V gene are SGHRS and YFSETQ. This CDR3 region has 18 residues. CDR3 DNA sequence: TGCGCCAGCAGCTTACGGCCGGGACTAGCGGGAGCCTACAATGAGCAGTTCTTC. This sequence encodes CASSLRPGLAGAYNEQFF.

The chain is built from TRBV29-1 and TRBJ2-2; perhaps TRBD1 as D (6 bases). In germline, CDR1 is SQVTM, CDR2 ANQGSEA. The length of the CDR3 is 15 residues. V was trimmed by 6 bases and J by 0 bases, leaving 14 bases between them. CDR3 sequence reads: CSVAKQGSNTGELFF. CDR3 bases: TGCAGCGTAGCTAAACAGGGATCGAACACCGGGGAGCTGTTTTTT.

This chain joins TRBV12-5 and TRBJ2-1, with D maybe TRBD2 (6 bases). The CDR3 consists of 16 residues. Germline CDR1 reads LGHNT; CDR2 reads FRNRAP. V lost 5 bases and J lost 4, with 18 bases in between. For the CDR3, the DNA is TGTGCTAGTGGTCCCCCCGGGGCGGGATTTTACAATGAGCAGTTCTTC. Amino acid sequence: CASGPPGAGFYNEQFF.

CDR3 nucleotides: TGTGCCAGCAGCGGATTCTCCTACAATGAGCAGTTCTTC. As protein: CASSGFSYNEQFF. The chain carries TRBV2 and TRBJ2-1, with D unclear. V was cut by 6 bases and J by 0 bases, with 6 bases left in between. Germline V CDR1 and CDR2: SNHLY, FYNNEI. The CDR3 runs 13 residues.

V usage is TRBV9 and J usage is TRBJ1-2; 9 positions agree with TRBD1. The CDR3 is 14 amino acids. Germline CDR1 is SGDLS and CDR2 is YYNGEE. V was clipped by 0 bases and J by 6 bases; unmatched bases: 3. The CDR3 is CASSVVDRGDGYTF. The CDR3 DNA sequence: TGTGCCAGCAGCGTAGTGGACAGGGGTGATGGCTACACCTTC.

This chain joins TRBV14 and TRBJ2-6; a possible D gene is TRBD1 (6 bases). The germline CDR1 and CDR2 sequences are SGHDN and FVKESK. The CDR3 has 19 residues. The V end lost 0 bases, the J end lost 0 bases, and 15 bases lay between the germline ends. The CDR3 DNA follows: TGTGCCAGCAGCCAAGAGCCGAGGACAGTTGTCTCTGGGGCCAACGTCCTGACTTTC. This sequence encodes CASSQEPRTVVSGANVLTF.

J is TRBJ1-4 and V is TRBV25-1; D is possibly TRBD1 (6 bases). CDR1 and CDR2 from the germline V gene are MGHDK and SYGVNS. The V gene lost 8 bases and the J gene lost 0 bases, with 19 bases spanning the gap. There are 17 residues in the CDR3. The chain's CDR3 is CASRGGQDSATNEKLFF. The CDR3 DNA reads TGTGCCAGCCGTGGGGGCCAGGATTCTGCAACTAATGAAAAACTGTTTTTT.

The V gene is TRBV6-5, the J gene TRBJ2-5; D unclear. CDR3 length: 15 residues. The germline CDR1 and CDR2 sequences are MNHEY and SVGAGI. Trimming shortened V by 2 bases and J by 2 bases, and 12 bases separated the two germline ends. CDR3 in DNA: TGTGCCAGCAGTTACCGCTGGGAAAGACAAGAGACCCAGTACTTC. This encodes CASSYRWERQETQYF.

The chain uses TRBV2 and TRBJ1-4; D unresolved. V shed 5 bases and J shed 3 bases, with 10 bases lying between them. Germline V gene lookup returns CDR1 SNHLY and CDR2 FYNNEI. The CDR3 runs to 14 residues. CDR3 amino acids: CASSYGTANEKLFF. In DNA, the CDR3 is TGTGCCAGCAGTTACGGAACAGCTAATGAAAAACTGTTTTTT.

The rearrangement uses TRBV18 and TRBJ2-3; 11 bases match TRBD2. Trimming at V came to 4 bases and at J to 4 bases, leaving 7 bases not matched to a gene. The CDR3 covers 16 residues. CDR1 and CDR2 from the germline V gene are KGHSH and LQKENI. The CDR3 DNA sequence: TGTGCCAGCTCACTACTAGCGGGAGATTGGGCAGATACGCAGTATTTT. It specifies CASSLLAGDWADTQYF. Based on the CDR3 plus reference TRBV18 and TRBJ2-3, the full variable domain is NAGVMQNPRHLVRRRGQEARLRCSPMKGHSHVYWYRQLPEEGLKFMVYLQKENIIDESGMPKERFSAEFPKEGPSILRIQQVVRGDSAAYFCASSLLAGDWADTQYFGPGTRLTVL.

This chain links TRBV12-3 or TRBV12-4 with TRBJ1-2; perhaps TRBD1 as D (5 bases). V was pared by 7 bases and J by 4 bases, with 13 bases between. The length of the CDR3 is 13 residues. The CDR3 here is CASTLGAGYGYTF. CDR3 nucleotide sequence: TGTGCCAGCACCTTAGGGGCCGGCTATGGCTACACCTTC.

This clone was seen once. The V gene is TRBV11-2, the J gene TRBJ1-1; tentative D call: TRBD1 (6 bases). The CDR3 extends over 15 amino acids. Germline CDR1 reads SGHAT; CDR2 reads FQNNGV. V was pared by 4 bases and J by 1 base, with 13 bases between. This CDR3 is CASSYQLTGNTEAFF. Written as DNA, the CDR3 is TGTGCCAGCAGCTACCAACTGACAGGGAACACTGAAGCTTTCTTT. Complete variable domain (other parts from reference TRBV11-2 and TRBJ1-1): EAGVAQSPRYKIIEKRQSVAFWCNPISGHATLYWYQQILGQGPKLLIQFQNNGVVDDSQLPKDRFSAERLKGVDSTLKIQPAKLEDSAVYLCASSYQLTGNTEAFFGQGTRLTVV.

V and J are TRBV11-2 and TRBJ2-7, with 8 bases matching TRBD1. Trimming took 5 bases from V and 1 from J; bases not matched to a gene: 7. The CDR3 extends over 15 amino acids. Germline CDR1 is SGHAT and CDR2 is FQNNGV. DNA of the CDR3: TGTGCCAGCAGCGAGCGTCAGGGGGCATCCTACGAGCAGTACTTC. This encodes CASSERQGASYEQYF.

The V call is TRBV19, the J call TRBJ1-5; D is possibly TRBD1 (5 bases). Trimming cost V 1 base and J 4 bases, with 20 bases left between them. The CDR3 length is 18 residues. CDR1 and CDR2 from the germline V gene are LNHDA and SQIVND (reference sequence). CDR3 in amino acids: CASSIGTGTSSTNQPQHF. In DNA form, the CDR3 reads TGTGCCAGTAGTATAGGTACCGGGACTTCTTCTACTAATCAGCCCCAGCATTTT.

The chain carries TRBV28 and TRBJ1-2; D perhaps matches TRBD1 (5 bases). The CDR3 contains 15 residues. Germline CDR1 reads MDHEN; CDR2 reads SYDVKM. The V end was cut by 4 bases, the J end by 10 bases, with 22 bases between. This chain's CDR3 is CASSSPSGPRNDYTF. The CDR3 DNA is TGTGCCAGCAGTTCCCCGTCGGGACCGAGGAACGACTACACCTTC.

DNA of the CDR3: TGTGCTAGTGGTGACGGCTCAGGGGGCAATCAGCCCCAGCATTTT. This codes for CASGDGSGGNQPQHF. The chain links TRBV12-5 to TRBJ1-5, with a tentative D call TRBD1 (6 bases). This CDR3 spans 15 amino acids. Germline V gene lookup returns CDR1 LGHNT and CDR2 FRNRAP. Between the trimmed V and J ends, which lost 5 bases and 2 bases, there was a span of 13 bases.

The gene calls are TRBV3-1 (or the pseudogene TRBV3-2) and TRBJ2-1; no firm D call. The V end lost 1 base, the J end lost 0 bases, and 7 bases lay between the germline ends. CDR3 length: 15 amino acids. Per germline, CDR1 LGHDT and CDR2 YNNKEL (reference sequence). The CDR3 DNA reads TGTGCCAGCAGCCAAGCCAGAAACTCCTACAATGAGCAGTTCTTC. Encoded protein: CASSQARNSYNEQFF.

This rearrangement joins TRBV11-2 to TRBJ2-1; D is perhaps TRBD1 (5 bases). Germline values: CDR1 SGHAT, CDR2 FQNNGV. V lost 3 bases and J 0 bases, leaving 9 bases between the germline ends. The CDR3 is 15 amino acids. The CDR3 loop reads CASSFRGSSYNEQFF. The CDR3 region has the DNA TGTGCCAGCAGCTTTAGGGGAAGCTCCTACAATGAGCAGTTCTTC. The whole variable domain, remainder taken from reference TRBV11-2 and TRBJ2-1, is EAGVAQSPRYKIIEKRQSVAFWCNPISGHATLYWYQQILGQGPKLLIQFQNNGVVDDSQLPKDRFSAERLKGVDSTLKIQPAKLEDSAVYLCASSFRGSSYNEQFFGPGTRLTVL.

V and J are TRBV4-3 and TRBJ1-4; 7 nucleotides align to TRBD1. Germline trimming cut 4 bases from V and 5 bases from J; bases unmatched to any gene: 10. Germline loops: CDR1 LGHNA, CDR2 YSLEER. The CDR3 is 16 residues long. In nucleotides, the CDR3 is TGCGCCAGCAGCCGGGATCCGGGACAGAGGAATGAAAAACTGTTTTTT. It yields the protein CASSRDPGQRNEKLFF.

The chain has TRBV29-1 and TRBJ1-5; tentatively, D is TRBD1 (5 bases). The CDR3 runs to 13 residues. Deletions cut 6 bases from V and 5 bases from J, with 14 bases between. Looked up from germline, CDR1 is SQVTM and CDR2 is ANQGSEA. The CDR3 DNA follows: TGCAGCGTACAGGATCTTTCGGATCAGCCCCAGCATTTT. It encodes CSVQDLSDQPQHF.

The CDR3 sequence: CASSLSGAQYNEQFF. The CDR3 nucleotides read TGTGCCAGCAGCTTAAGCGGGGCCCAATACAATGAGCAGTTCTTC. The V and J genes are TRBV7-3 and TRBJ2-1; D possibly corresponds to TRBD2 (6 bases). V shed 1 base and J shed 4 bases, with 11 bases lying between them. The germline gives CDR1 SGHTA, CDR2 FQGTGA. The CDR3 totals 15 residues.

This clone was observed a few times. The chain employs TRBV9 and TRBJ2-7; 11 nucleotides line up with TRBD2. This CDR3 has 15 amino acids. The germline CDR1 and CDR2 sequences are SGDLS and YYNGEE. Losses at the gene ends were 4 bases for V and 4 bases for J; bases not matched to a gene: 7. The CDR3 reads CASSPGTSGPYEQYF. The CDR3 DNA sequence: TGTGCCAGCAGCCCAGGGACTAGCGGACCGTACGAGCAGTACTTC.

This chain joins TRBV2 and TRBJ2-7, with TRBD1 as a possible D gene (5 bases). Trimming stripped 5 bases from V and 5 bases from J, with 16 bases between. The CDR3 has 14 amino acids. The germline V gene encodes CDR1 SNHLY and CDR2 FYNNEI. The CDR3 reads CASSYQGPSNEQYF. The CDR3 bases are TGTGCCAGCAGTTATCAGGGTCCCAGCAACGAGCAGTACTTC.

This clone appeared once. The chain recombines TRBV27 with TRBJ2-3; D gene uncertain. The CDR3 runs to 13 residues. CDR1 and CDR2 (germline): MNHEY, SMNVEV (reference sequence). The germline V and J ends were trimmed by 2 bases and 6 bases, with 9 bases remaining between them. This CDR3 reads CASSLTAMDTQYF. CDR3 DNA sequence: TGTGCCAGCAGTTTAACCGCCATGGATACGCAGTATTTT.